The 3 T cell receptor beta chains reported below all come from one sample, sequenced in a study of PD-1 blockade in classical Hodgkin lymphoma. Generated by immunoSEQ multiplex PCR, the TCRdb table keeps only in-frame clones and is missing some. Of around 40,000 clones listed, over 75% are singletons. Exposure to brentuximab vedotin varied, and each patient had relapsed following autologous stem cell transplantation. Sequences were derived from peripheral blood mononuclear cells (PBMCs), sampled at baseline. The receptor set was obtained from a human donor with classical Hodgkin lymphoma.

The gene calls are TRBV7-8 and TRBJ2-1; no firm D call. The CDR3 is 10 residues long. With 5 bases removed from V and 8 bases from J, the gap between germline ends came to 4 bases. The germline gives CDR1 SGHVS, CDR2 FQNEAQ. CDR3 in amino acids: CASSVDEQFF. The CDR3 DNA sequence: TGTGCCAGCAGCGTAGATGAGCAGTTCTTC.

The chain employs TRBV6-1 and TRBJ1-4; 9 bases line up with TRBD1. The CDR3 has 14 residues. Trimming at V came to 4 bases and at J to 6 bases, leaving 3 bases not matched to a gene. Germline V gives CDR1 MNHNS, CDR2 SASEGT. The CDR3 protein is CASSGGTGYEKLFF. In nucleotides, the CDR3 is TGTGCCAGCAGTGGCGGGACAGGGTATGAAAAACTGTTTTTT.

The chain carries TRBV5-5 and TRBJ1-1; D perhaps matches TRBD1 (6 bases). Germline values: CDR1 SGHKS, CDR2 YYEKEE (reference sequence). The CDR3 is made up of 14 amino acids. V lost 4 bases, J lost 0 bases, and 10 bases lay in between. The CDR3 coding sequence is TGTGCCAGCAGCCCAAGACAGGTGAACACTGAAGCTTTCTTT. Encoded protein: CASSPRQVNTEAFF. The entire variable domain, with the rest obtained from reference TRBV5-5 and TRBJ1-1, is as follows: DAGVTQSPTHLIKTRGQQVTLRCSPISGHKSVSWYQQVLGQGPQFIFQYYEKEERGRGNFPDRFSARQFPNYSSELNVNALLLGDSALYLCASSPRQVNTEAFFGQGTRLTVV.